Shown below are 21 T cell receptor beta chains from a single sample sequenced in a study of T cell repertoires in cytomegalovirus infection. TCRdb analysed the reads with MiXCR anew, one entry per CDR3 protein. The sample lists some 680,000 distinct CDR3 sequences; roughly 36% were seen once. Material: PBMCs. All receptors derive from a human donor in good health (CMV status not recorded). Some clones in this sample may be carry-over from other donors' samples.

This clonotype was detected many times. This chain connects TRBV7-8 to TRBJ1-4; the D gene is possibly TRBD1 (5 bases). Trimming shortened V by 5 bases and J by 7 bases, and 23 bases separated the two germline ends. Germline V gene data show CDR1 as SGHVS and CDR2 as FQNEAQ. This CDR3 is 17 amino acids long. DNA for the CDR3: TGTGCCAGCAGCCACCAAAGCGCGGGGGAAGGTCGTGAAAAACTGTTTTTT. Translating gives CASSHQSAGEGREKLFF.

V gene TRBV11-3 combines with J gene TRBJ2-1; the D call may be TRBD1 or TRBD2 (6 bases each). This CDR3 comprises 16 residues. Germline V gene lookup returns CDR1 SGHNT and CDR2 YENEEA. The V end lost 1 base, the J end lost 1 base, and 11 bases lay between the germline ends. Here the CDR3 DNA reads TGTGCCAGCAGCTTAGGCGGGACAACATCCTACAATGAGCAGTTCTTC. As protein: CASSLGGTTSYNEQFF.

The rearrangement uses TRBV28 and TRBJ2-3; unclear D gene. With 3 bases removed from V and 0 bases from J, the gap between germline ends came to 10 bases. CDR3 size: 15 residues. Per the germline V gene, CDR1 is MDHEN and CDR2 is SYDVKM. CDR3 region: CASSFWKDSTDTQYF. CDR3 bases: TGTGCCAGCAGTTTTTGGAAGGACAGCACAGATACGCAGTATTTT.

The CDR3 DNA follows: TGCGCCAGCAATAGGAAGACCCAGTACTTC. Translating it yields CASNRKTQYF. The chain is built from TRBV5-1 and TRBJ2-5; D remains ambiguous. V was pared by 6 bases and J by 6 bases, with 6 bases between. The CDR3 consists of 10 residues. The V gene's germline CDR1 is SGHRS and CDR2 YFSETQ.

The chain recombines TRBV10-3 with TRBJ1-5, with 11 positions matching TRBD1. CDR3 size: 14 residues. The germline CDR1 and CDR2 sequences are ENHRY and SYGVKD. Trimming at V came to 4 bases and at J to 7 bases, leaving 3 bases not matched to a gene. As DNA, the CDR3 is TGTGCCATCAGTGGGACAGGGGGCGAACAGCCCCAGCATTTT. It yields the protein CAISGTGGEQPQHF.

A few counts support this clonotype. The chain recombines TRBV6-6 with TRBJ2-5; 12 bases are a match to TRBD2. Germline loops: CDR1 MNHNY, CDR2 SVGAGI (reference sequence). This CDR3 comprises 17 residues. V trimming: 5 bases; J trimming: 9 bases; junction bases outside the gene matches: 16. The CDR3 DNA is TGTGCCAGCAGTGTTCTAGCGGGAGGGCCACCTCCAGGGCCCCAGTACTTC. It codes for CASSVLAGGPPPGPQYF.

This clonotype was counted between two and nine times. The V call is TRBV4-1, the J call TRBJ2-5; 9 bases line up with TRBD1. The CDR3 is 15 amino acids. Looked up from germline, CDR1 is MGHRA and CDR2 is YSYEKL. The V and J ends lost 1 base and 2 bases, in that order; junction bases with no gene match: 2. The CDR3 is CASSQGDRDQETQYF. In nucleotides, the CDR3 is TGCGCCAGCAGCCAAGGGGACAGGGATCAAGAGACCCAGTACTTC.

The chain uses TRBV19 and TRBJ1-1; D gene uncertain. The germline CDR1 and CDR2 sequences are LNHDA and SQIVND (reference sequence). The V and J ends lost 3 bases and 6 bases respectively, with 17 bases between them. The CDR3 extends over 15 amino acids. The CDR3 region is CASSIPTRSIAEAFF. The CDR3 region has the DNA TGTGCCAGTAGTATCCCGACCCGCTCTATTGCTGAAGCTTTCTTT.

This clonotype was picked up a small number of times. The rearrangement joins TRBV19 to TRBJ2-1; a possible D gene is TRBD1 (5 bases). The CDR3 consists of 17 residues. The V end lost 0 bases, the J end lost 0 bases, and 12 bases lay between the germline ends. CDR1 is LNHDA, CDR2 SQIVND, per germline (reference sequence). CDR3 sequence (DNA): TGTGCCAGTAGTATAGATCCCCAGGGAAGCTCCTACAATGAGCAGTTCTTC. This sequence encodes CASSIDPQGSSYNEQFF.

This sequence joins TRBV12-3 or TRBV12-4 and TRBJ1-2; 9 bases line up with TRBD1. J was trimmed by 6 bases and V by 0 bases; bases with no gene match: 5. This CDR3 region has 15 residues. As DNA, the CDR3 is TGTGCCAGCAGTTTAGCGCTGGGGGACAGGGATGGCTACACCTTC. Its translation: CASSLALGDRDGYTF.

J is TRBJ1-1 and V is TRBV20-1; 7 nucleotides line up with TRBD1. Per germline, CDR1 DFQATT and CDR2 SNEGSKA (reference sequence). CDR3 length equals 15 residues. V was pared by 2 bases and J by 6 bases, with 12 bases of the junction left unmatched. This CDR3 reads CSARIAETGSPEAFF. The DNA of the CDR3 is TGCAGTGCTAGAATCGCCGAGACAGGGAGTCCTGAAGCTTTCTTT.

The table lists this clonotype with a few counts. The chain has TRBV6-5 and TRBJ2-2; possibly TRBD2 for D (6 bases). V dropped 2 bases and J dropped 3 bases, with 10 bases sitting between them. Germline CDR1 is MNHEY and CDR2 is SVGAGI. This CDR3 contains 15 residues. The CDR3 DNA reads as TGTGCCAGCAGTTACATCGGGGGTGACACCGGGGAGCTGTTTTTT. Translated, it gives CASSYIGGDTGELFF.

A word on this clonotype: Likely a read error: the CDR3 ends without its conserved phenylalanine or tryptophan. Because the CDR3's place on the DNA is in doubt, the DNA is left out and the CDR3 is given as listed by TCRdb. The chain joins TRBV7-2 to TRBJ2-5; the table calls TRBD2, which could not be checked here. The germline V gene encodes CDR1 SGHTA and CDR2 FQGNSA. The CDR3 comprises 13 residues, both ends counted. The chain's CDR3 is CASSSFGTSESFN.

This chain connects TRBV6-2 or TRBV6-3 to TRBJ1-1, with D tentatively TRBD1 (5 bases). Germline-derived CDR1 and CDR2 are MNHEY and SVGEGT. There are 16 residues in the CDR3. V lost 7 bases, J lost 2 bases, and 20 bases lay in between. CDR3 sequence reads: CASKNPGPSNNTEAFF. For the CDR3, the DNA is TGTGCCAGCAAGAATCCGGGGCCTTCGAATAACACTGAAGCTTTCTTT.

The chain is built from TRBV19 and TRBJ2-2; weak D call: TRBD2 (6 bases). The germline V gene has CDR1 LNHDA and CDR2 SQIVND (reference sequence). The CDR3 has 15 amino acids. The V gene lost 6 bases and the J gene lost 6 bases, with 17 bases spanning the gap. Written as DNA, the CDR3 is TGTGCCAGTAGATCCATAGGGACTTCTTCCGGGGAGCTGTTTTTT. This sequence encodes CASRSIGTSSGELFF.

V and J are TRBV19 and TRBJ1-5, with D possibly TRBD1 on 5 matching bases. The CDR3 has 15 amino acids. Germline loops: CDR1 LNHDA, CDR2 SQIVND (reference sequence). V was trimmed by 3 bases and J by 0 bases, leaving 9 bases between them. The CDR3, as DNA: TGTGCCAGTAGTATGAGACAGAATAGCAATCAGCCCCAGCATTTT. This codes for CASSMRQNSNQPQHF. Using reference TRBV19 and TRBJ1-5 for the parts outside the CDR3, the full variable domain is DGGITQSPKYLFRKEGQNVTLSCEQNLNHDAMYWYRQDPGQGLRLIYYSQIVNDFQKGDIAEGYSVSREKKESFPLTVTSAQKNPTAFYLCASSMRQNSNQPQHFGDGTRLSIL.

This sequence joins TRBV12-3 or TRBV12-4 and TRBJ1-3; no clear D. V shed 6 bases and J shed 4 bases, with 19 bases lying between them. The CDR3 covers 16 residues. The CDR3 sequence: CASSPVVGMRGNTIYF. The DNA of the CDR3 is TGTGCCAGCAGCCCCGTGGTGGGTATGCGAGGAAACACCATATATTTT.

This chain links TRBV27 with TRBJ2-3, with D perhaps being TRBD1 or TRBD2 (5 bases each). The germline V and J ends were trimmed by 4 bases and 4 bases, with 12 bases remaining between them. This CDR3 contains 14 residues. CDR1 MNHEY and CDR2 SMNVEV come from the germline V gene (reference sequence). CDR3 bases: TGTGCCAGCAGTTGGGGACCAGGCGCAGATACGCAGTATTTT. Protein sequence: CASSWGPGADTQYF.

This clonotype has just a few counts. The gene calls are TRBV18 and TRBJ2-3; the D gene could be TRBD1 or TRBD2 (5 bases each). The V end lost 4 bases, the J end lost 2 bases, and 10 bases lay between the germline ends. The germline gives CDR1 KGHSH, CDR2 LQKENI. This CDR3 has 14 amino acids. The chain's CDR3 is CASSLLGDTDTQYF. In nucleotides, the CDR3 is TGTGCCAGCTCACTACTGGGGGACACAGATACGCAGTATTTT.

CDR3 region: CASTPRSGGRNEKLFF. The CDR3, as DNA: TGTGCCAGTACCCCACGATCTGGGGGGCGTAACGAAAAACTGTTTTTT. This sequence joins TRBV19 and TRBJ1-4, with D perhaps matching TRBD1 (6 bases). The CDR3 runs 16 residues. CDR1 LNHDA and CDR2 SQIVND come from the germline V gene (reference sequence). Trimming shortened V by 7 bases and J by 8 bases, and 23 bases separated the two germline ends.

This chain joins TRBV6-6 and TRBJ2-7, with D perhaps matching TRBD1 (5 bases). Trimming stripped 6 bases from V and 0 bases from J, with 15 bases between. This CDR3 contains 15 residues. Germline CDR1 reads MNHNY; CDR2 reads SVGAGI (reference sequence). This CDR3 reads CASSRGVRDSYEQYF. Written as DNA, the CDR3 is TGTGCCAGCAGCCGCGGAGTCAGGGACTCCTACGAGCAGTACTTC.